Listed below are T cell receptor beta chains from one sample, sequenced in a study of regulatory T cells in long-lasting Graves disease. From the multiplex PCR reads, TCRdb called clonotypes with MiXCR, one entry per CDR3 protein. The profile covers about 460,000 distinct CDR3 sequences, with approximately 22% appearing a single time and 13% taken by the ten largest. The sample was peripheral blood mononuclear cells (PBMCs), taken when the disease was refractory, from a patient treated with antithyroid drugs. These receptors were obtained from a female donor with Graves disease. Each CDR3 is given with its conserved first and last residue. The order of the fields is D gene, CDR3 length, V gene, J gene, clone size, CDR3 DNA, CDR3 protein. A D gene is named only where the DNA matches it firmly. For some rows the clone size is stated as once, few or many, or as a class when expanded; others skip it.

>.|13|TRBV2|TRBJ1-4|many
TGTGCCAGCATGCTCGTTCCGCGGGAAAAACTGTTTTTT
CASMLVPREKLFF
>TRBD2|14|TRBV10-3|TRBJ2-7|many
TGTGCCATCAGTGAGTCTAGCGGGGGGCCCGAGCAGTACTTC
CAISESSGGPEQYF
>.|14|TRBV6-1|TRBJ2-2|many
TGTGCCAGCAGTGCGCCGGATCACACCGGGGAGCTGTTTTTT
CASSAPDHTGELFF
>TRBD1|15|TRBV7-2|TRBJ1-2|.
TGTGCCAGCAGCCCGGGACAGGGGATCGGGTATGGCTACACCTTC
CASSPGQGIGYGYTF
>.|11|TRBV6-1|TRBJ2-7|.
TGTGCCAGCAAAGCGTCCTACGAGCAGTACTTC
CASKASYEQYF
>.|12|TRBV28|TRBJ1-2|many
TGTGCCAGCCTAGAGACGGGCTATGGCTACACCTTC
CASLETGYGYTF
>.|14|TRBV6-9|TRBJ1-5|few
TGTGCCAGCAGTTGGGGAAGATCAGGTCAGCCCCAGCATTTT
CASSWGRSGQPQHF
>TRBD2|15|TRBV20-1|TRBJ2-3|.
TGCAGTGCTAGACTAGCGGGAGGGAAAATCGATACGCAGTATTTT
CSARLAGGKIDTQYF
>TRBD2|15|TRBV7-9|TRBJ2-5|.
TGTGCCAGCAGCTTAGCTCGGCTAGCGGAAGAGACCCAGTACTTC
CASSLARLAEETQYF
>TRBD2|13|TRBV7-2|TRBJ2-7|many
TGTGCCAGCAGCTTAGGCGCGGGAGGCGAGCAGTACTTC
CASSLGAGGEQYF
>.|15|TRBV6-1|TRBJ2-2|many
TGTGCCAGCTCCCATCCGGGACAATACACCGGGGAGCTGTTTTTT
CASSHPGQYTGELFF
>.|12|TRBV20-1|TRBJ2-5|many
TGCAGTGTTTGGACAGACGGAGAGACCCAGTACTTC
CSVWTDGETQYF
>TRBD1|14|TRBV6-1|TRBJ1-2|.
TGTGCCAGCAGTGGGCCTGACAGGGCCAACGGCTACACCTTC
CASSGPDRANGYTF
>.|13|TRBV7-3|TRBJ2-7|few
TGTGCCAGCAGCTTAACTCACGGGGGAGAGCAGTACTTC
CASSLTHGGEQYF
>TRBD1|15|TRBV7-2|TRBJ1-2|many
TGTGCCAGCAGCTTACTCGGGACAGGGGCGGTTGCGAACACCTTC
CASSLLGTGAVANTF
>.|16|TRBV11-2|TRBJ1-2|.
TGTGCCAGCAGCTTAGTATATCAGGGCGGGGGGCATGGCTACACCTTC
CASSLVYQGGGHGYTF